These 6 T cell receptor beta chains were all obtained from the same sample, sequenced in a study of beta chain features in type 1 diabetes. The investigators reverse transcribed all of the isolated RNA, so they sequenced expressed TCRB transcripts. The assay was immunoSEQ multiplex PCR, and TCRdb's table has in-frame clones only and misses some. The sample contains hundreds of thousands of clones, roughly a sixth of which appear only once. The sequenced sample was naive CD4+ T cells from blood. These receptors were obtained from a woman between 18 and 29 years old in good health.

The chain joins TRBV7-2 to TRBJ2-7, with 7 bases that match TRBD2. This CDR3 contains 14 residues. Germline V gives CDR1 SGHTA, CDR2 FQGNSA. Germline trimming cut 1 base from V and 7 bases from J; bases unmatched to any gene: 7. CDR3 sequence: CASSLERTRNEQYF. The CDR3 bases are TGTGCCAGCAGCTTAGAGAGGACTAGGAATGAGCAGTACTTC.

This chain connects TRBV15 to TRBJ1-1, with TRBD1 as a possible D gene (6 bases). V was pared by 2 bases and J by 5 bases, with 9 bases between. Germline CDR1 reads LNHNV; CDR2 reads YYDKDF (reference sequence). The length of the CDR3 is 13 residues. The CDR3 region is CATSRKGGTEAFF. Written as DNA, the CDR3 is TGTGCCACCAGCAGAAAAGGGGGGACTGAAGCTTTCTTT.

The chain combines TRBV19 with TRBJ1-1; possible D gene TRBD1, 5 bases. The germline V and J ends were trimmed by 7 bases and 4 bases, with 31 bases remaining between them. This CDR3 contains 19 residues. Germline loops: CDR1 LNHDA, CDR2 SQIVND (reference sequence). The CDR3 here is CASKSRQGLIYASGTEAFF. The CDR3 DNA sequence: TGTGCCAGTAAGTCAAGGCAGGGTTTAATTTACGCCTCCGGCACTGAAGCTTTCTTT.

This clone was seen only a few times. This sequence joins TRBV15 and TRBJ2-7, with 9 bases fitting TRBD1. Germline-derived CDR1 and CDR2 are LNHNV and YYDKDF (reference sequence). The CDR3 has 17 residues. J gave up 2 bases and V 0 bases, and 8 bases lay outside the gene matches. This CDR3 reads CATSREPPRDRAYEQYF. CDR3 DNA: TGTGCCACCAGCAGAGAGCCACCGAGGGACAGGGCCTACGAGCAGTACTTC.

Only a few counts were recorded for this clone. The chain joins TRBV29-1 to TRBJ1-1; the match to TRBD1 covers 12 bases. Germline trimming cut 4 bases from V and 2 bases from J; bases unmatched to any gene: 5. From germline, CDR1 is SQVTM and CDR2 ANQGSEA. The CDR3 runs to 15 residues. The CDR3: CSVGPGQGANTEAFF. The CDR3 DNA reads TGCAGCGTTGGGCCGGGACAGGGGGCAAACACTGAAGCTTTCTTT.

As for this clone: Other DNA sequences in the sample encode the same CDR3. The V call is TRBV28, the J call TRBJ2-3, with D unresolved. Germline V gene sequence: CDR1 MDHEN, CDR2 SYDVKM. V was clipped by 2 bases and J by 3 bases, with 6 bases between them. The CDR3 totals 13 residues. As DNA, the CDR3 is TGTGCCAGCAGTTTAAGTTCGACAGATACGCAGTATTTT. Translation: CASSLSSTDTQYF.